This T cell receptor beta chain emerged from a study of blood T cell repertoires in COVID-19. Overall study: Sites across the United States, Italy and Spain contributed samples from acute and convalescent COVID-19. The cDNA or gDNA used as material had been derived from T cells, B-cell-depleted T cells, or PBMCs.

The CDR3 length is 13 residues. Germline V gives CDR1 DFQATT, CDR2 SNEGSKA (reference sequence). The V gene end was trimmed by 3 bases and the J gene end by 7 bases; junction bases not matched to a gene: 8. Study processing details: Counts of nucleated cells, estimated from reference gene primer amplification, were obtained. Generated by immunoSEQ multiplex PCR, the TCRdb table keeps only in-frame clones and is missing some. V, J and clone size are those of that table, while D and trimming were read from the DNA. This table has 65,000 to 90,000 clones, around 88% appearing once. It was during active infection that Seattle patients were enrolled and then longitudinally followed.

What was sequenced was peripheral blood. The TCR was taken from an elderly man with COVID-19, enrolled during active disease. The V and J genes are TRBV20-1 and TRBJ2-7; 8 nucleotides line up with TRBD1. In DNA form, the CDR3 reads TGCAGTGCTAGTCGTCAGGGGGCGCGTGAGCAGTACTTC. Its translation is CSASRQGAREQYF.